The rows below give T cell receptor beta chains drawn from one sample of a study of blood T cell repertoires in COVID-19. Assay used: immunoSEQ multiplex PCR; TCRdb lists only in-frame clones, some missing. The data show some 260,000 clones, 90% to 95% seen once. The sequenced sample consisted of PBMCs or T cells enriched from blood (not recorded which). Every receptor here comes from a woman aged 18-35 years who had recovered from COVID-19. Both conserved end residues are part of each CDR3. D genes are given only for firm matches.

d_call | j_call | v_call | cdr3_aa
- | TRBJ2-7 | TRBV11-3 | CASSLGQLSSYEQYF
TRBD1 | TRBJ1-5 | TRBV28 | CASSRRLQGARQPQHF
- | TRBJ2-1 | TRBV7-8 | CASSPMPGYNEQFF
TRBD2 | TRBJ2-5 | TRBV11-2 | CASSRGRGEKETQYF
- | TRBJ1-2 | TRBV27 | CASSFTGNGYTF
- | TRBJ1-5 | TRBV2 | CASSWTGRPQHF
TRBD1 | TRBJ1-3 | TRBV5-1 | CASSFMGQYSGNTIYF
- | TRBJ1-3 | TRBV5-5 | CASTAGRGISGNTIYF
- | TRBJ1-6 | TRBV3-1/TRBV3-2 | CASSQGASRGSPLHF
TRBD1 | TRBJ1-1 | TRBV4-2 | CASSQEGGQGTEAFF
- | TRBJ2-6 | TRBV13 | CASSFRTANSGANVLTF
TRBD1 | TRBJ2-7 | TRBV9 | CASSVDGTGGYEQYF
- | TRBJ2-3 | TRBV5-4 | CASSFGQGGTDTQYF
TRBD2 | TRBJ2-5 | TRBV24-1 | CATSDPTPGEGETQYF
- | TRBJ2-5 | TRBV18 | CASSLLVQETQYF
- | TRBJ1-1 | TRBV18 | CASSSTREAGLAFF
TRBD2 | TRBJ2-1 | TRBV5-4 | CASSLSGLAGVREQFF
- | TRBJ2-7 | TRBV28 | CASSLPLHFYEQYF
- | TRBJ1-2 | TRBV7-2 | CASSSSIRPGHGYGYTF
TRBD2 | TRBJ2-5 | TRBV5-1 | CASREAASGNGPQETQYF
TRBD2 | TRBJ2-7 | TRBV7-9 | CASSTGTSGSGLYEQYF
- | TRBJ2-3 | TRBV18 | CASSSTSTDTQYF
- | TRBJ1-2 | TRBV7-9 | CASSWQGISYGYTF
- | TRBJ2-3 | TRBV18 | CASSPQAGRTDTQYF
TRBD2 | TRBJ2-5 | TRBV6-1 | CASSEPIWGGGRQETQYF